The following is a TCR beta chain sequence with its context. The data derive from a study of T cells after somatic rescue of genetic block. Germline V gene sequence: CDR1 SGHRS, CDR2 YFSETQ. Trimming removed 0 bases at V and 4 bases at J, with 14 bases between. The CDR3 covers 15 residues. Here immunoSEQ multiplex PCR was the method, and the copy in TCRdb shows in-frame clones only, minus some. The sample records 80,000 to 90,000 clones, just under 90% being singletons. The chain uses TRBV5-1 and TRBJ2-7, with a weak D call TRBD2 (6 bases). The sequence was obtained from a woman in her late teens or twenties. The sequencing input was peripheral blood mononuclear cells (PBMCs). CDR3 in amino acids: CASSLAAGTLYEQYF. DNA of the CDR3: TGCGCCAGCAGCTTGGCGGCGGGGACGCTGTACGAGCAGTACTTC.